The 6 T cell receptor beta chains listed next were all sequenced from one sample in a study of response to subunit inactivated influenza vaccine. Each CDR3 protein is one row after TCRdb ran MiXCR on the RT-PCR reads. In the table there are about 570,000 distinct CDR3 sequences, about 11% of which are singletons. In addition, the sample was reused for a study of T cells expressing NK-cell markers. As reported in that work: cDNA encoding TCR beta was synthesized via 5'RACE template switching incorporating UMIs.

The sequencing used PBMCs from blood, collected on the day of vaccination. These receptors were taken from a middle-aged man who received an inactivated influenza vaccine.

V and J are TRBV6-1 and TRBJ1-2, with a weak D call TRBD1 (5 bases). Trimming pared 6 bases from V and 3 bases from J, leaving 20 bases between. The CDR3 extends over 16 amino acids. Germline V CDR1 and CDR2: MNHNS, SASEGT. In nucleotides, the CDR3 is TGTGCCAGCAGCGGGAAACATGGGGCGTTTGACTATGGCTACACCTTC. Its protein product is CASSGKHGAFDYGYTF.

This clonotype was seen repeatedly, ten times or more. J is TRBJ1-4 and V is TRBV12-3 or TRBV12-4; TRBD1 aligns across 9 bases. J gave up 8 bases and V 6 bases, and 7 bases lay outside the gene matches. This CDR3 is 14 amino acids long. Here the CDR3 reads CASRSTGGDEKLFF. The CDR3 DNA reads TGTGCCAGCAGATCGACAGGGGGAGACGAAAAACTGTTTTTT.

This rearrangement joins TRBV28 to TRBJ2-7; no firm D call. Deletions cut 3 bases from V and 0 bases from J, with 6 bases between. CDR1 and CDR2 (germline): MDHEN, SYDVKM. CDR3 size: 13 residues. The chain's CDR3 is CASSFYASYEQYF. CDR3 in DNA: TGTGCCAGCAGTTTCTACGCCTCCTACGAGCAGTACTTC.

This clonotype was found a few times. The chain is built from TRBV20-1 and TRBJ2-5; 9 nucleotides match TRBD1. J was trimmed by 5 bases and V by 4 bases; bases with no gene match: 8. Per germline, CDR1 DFQATT and CDR2 SNEGSKA (reference sequence). The CDR3 consists of 14 residues. CDR3 in amino acids: CSANPQGARETQYF. In nucleotides, the CDR3 is TGCAGTGCTAACCCACAGGGGGCGCGGGAGACCCAGTACTTC.

This chain joins TRBV7-2 and TRBJ2-3, with 9 bases fitting TRBD2. The CDR3 has 16 residues. The V segment lost 5 bases and the J segment 1 base; nucleotides outside the gene matches: 7. Germline assignment: CDR1 SGHTA and CDR2 FQGNSA. Written as DNA, the CDR3 is TGTGCCAGCAGCCCGAGACTAGCGGATGGCACAGATACGCAGTATTTT. It yields the protein CASSPRLADGTDTQYF.

This clonotype was seen only a few times. The V call is TRBV28, the J call TRBJ1-4, with TRBD1 as a possible D gene (6 bases). The CDR3 spans 14 residues. The germline gives CDR1 MDHEN, CDR2 SYDVKM. V lost 3 bases, J lost 8 bases, and 13 bases lay in between. CDR3 region: CASSFGGLEEKLFF. CDR3 nucleotide sequence: TGTGCCAGCAGTTTTGGGGGCCTAGAAGAAAAACTGTTTTTT. Looking up the rest from reference TRBV28 and TRBJ1-4 gives the full variable domain: DVKVTQSSRYLVKRTGEKVFLECVQDMDHENMFWYRQDPGLGLRLIYFSYDVKMKEKGDIPEGYSVSREKKERFSLILESASTNQTSMYLCASSFGGLEEKLFFGSGTQLSVL.